This entry features one T cell receptor beta chain sequence. The clone's antigen remains unknown. No base qualities exist here, and no much larger clone lies one base off it. This entry is derived from a study of T cell responses to AZD1222 COVID-19 vaccine (dated by TCRdb to the early 2020s). About the study as a whole: Because spike-specific TCR depth and breadth did not differ between the two schedules, AZD1222 recipients who got a second dose at roughly 4 weeks were pooled with those who got a second dose at roughly 12 weeks. A total of 233 trial participants underwent TCR sequencing, of whom 207 had received two doses of AZD1222 and around 25 had received two doses of the MenACWY control vaccine. Trial participants were enrolled into age subgroups of 18-55, 56-69 and 70-plus years, which contained about 150, 27 and 61 TCR-sequenced participants, respectively. The full study reports these points: Most participants were white British and females outnumbered males, and the authors suggested that clonal diversity may have been underestimated. Only five or six AZD1222 recipients were SARS-CoV-2 seropositive at baseline, limiting conclusions about previously exposed vaccinees. The 56-69-year group was small, and its depth increase did not reach significance, likely because of low power. Vaccine-associated CD4 TCRs spanned the whole spike protein, with dominant responses in regions 160-218 and 743-854. Spike-specific TCR breadth and depth rose significantly after two AZD1222 doses compared with day 0 and with MenACWY recipients. Nearly half of unique spike-specific TCRs reportedly recognized epitopes outside regions mutated in the B.1.351 and B.1.1.7 variants. Because no samples from the day 14 peak response were available, repertoires could be characterized only after the peak T cell response.

The time point label, as the study defines it: baseline before first vaccination. Vaccinee samples came from UK trials COV001 and COV002, including a single-blind randomized controlled phase 2/3 trial of AZD1222 (ChAdOx1 nCoV-19) in healthy adults. For TCRbeta chain sequencing, PBMC samples from trial participants were taken at day 0 and at day 28 after the second dose. The CDR3 regions of human TCRbeta chains were analyzed by immunosequencing. For the original study's pipeline: Repertoire TCRs were checked for matches against a reference library of SARS-CoV-2-specific TCRs that had been generated using the MIRA antigen-specificity platform. Breadth meant the fraction of unique TCRs that were SARS-CoV-2-associated, whereas depth meant the fraction of total T cells that were SARS-CoV-2-associated. Using the MIRA data, every spike-specific TCR was mapped to the spike region that the TCR reacted to and assigned to either a CD4 or a CD8 class. Log10-transformed breadth and depth values were compared by one-way ANOVA with Sidak's multiple comparisons tests. TCRdb stores this immuneACCESS table with in-frame sequences only. Part of the clones is absent; in the studies checked, under half of the shortfall reflects unresolved V genes, and no reason is known for the rest. V and J calls and clone size are as listed in that table; D and trimming were resolved from the DNA. The sample yields under 150,000 clones; 85% to 95% were counted once. Just under 3% of the sample lies in the top ten.

Reading the germline V gene (reference sequence) gives CDR1 LNHNV and CDR2 YYDKDF. The germline V end is reduced by 5 bases and the J end by 7 bases; junction bases left unmatched: 5. Spanning cysteine to phenylalanine, the CDR3 consists of 13 amino acids. The kept DNA is CDR3 alone, 39 bases in frame from the first base. The starting material was peripheral blood, obtained on day 0 of AZD1222 vaccination. The sequence derives from an adult in good health. The sequence links TRBV15 to TRBJ1-2, with 9 central nucleotides matching TRBD1. The nucleotide sequence reads TGTGCCACCAGCGTCGACAGGGGGGGTGGCTACACCTTC. Its protein product is CATSVDRGGGYTF.